Described below is a single T cell receptor (beta chain) sequence and its context. The data stem from a study of control samples from healthy donors and cancer patients. Produced via immunoSEQ multiplex PCR; TCRdb's table is partial and in-frame only. The sample contains 260,000 or so clones, around 80% of which appear only once. V was pared by 2 bases and J by 5 bases, with 13 bases between. CDR1 is SGDLS, CDR2 YYNGEE, per germline. The CDR3 is made up of 14 amino acids. Input material: PBMCs. The sequence was obtained from a woman aged 60-70 years with lung cancer. This chain connects TRBV9 to TRBJ1-2, with no clear D. The CDR3 here is CASSVLDGPYGYTF. The CDR3 DNA reads TGTGCCAGCAGCGTCTTGGACGGACCTTATGGCTACACCTTC.